Listed below are T cell receptor beta chains from one sample, sequenced in a study of blood T cell repertoires in COVID-19. Sequenced by immunoSEQ multiplex PCR; TCRdb stores in-frame clones only, minus some. The sample lists 650,000 to 800,000 clones; 70% to 90% were seen once. The source material was peripheral blood. The origin of the receptors is a woman aged 18-29 years with acute or convalescent COVID-19. Each CDR3 is given with its conserved first and last residue. D genes are given only for firm matches. Only some rows state a clone size, as once, few, many or a class for expanded clones.

TRBV9,once,-,TRBJ1-1,TGTGCCAGCAGCCCATATACAGAGAACACTGAAGCTTTCTTT,CASSPYTENTEAFF
TRBV2,-,TRBD2,TRBJ2-1,TGTGCCAGCAGTGAGGCGGGGGGCTACAATGAGCAGTTCTTC,CASSEAGGYNEQFF
TRBV5-1,-,TRBD2,TRBJ2-7,TGCGCCAGCAGCGGGACTAGCGGGGTCTACGAGCAGTACTTC,CASSGTSGVYEQYF
TRBV28,-,TRBD2,TRBJ2-1,TGTGCCAGCGGGAGACTAGCGCTTTCCTACAATGAGCAGTTCTTC,CASGRLALSYNEQFF
TRBV9,once,-,TRBJ2-7,TGTGCCAGCAGCGTAGTAGGGGGGGTCGAGCAGTACTTC,CASSVVGGVEQYF
TRBV9,-,-,TRBJ1-2,TGTGCCAGCAACCCCGGGGGGAACTATGGCTACACCTTC,CASNPGGNYGYTF
TRBV11-2,-,TRBD1,TRBJ1-4,TGTGCCAGCAGCCACTGGGACAGGGGAGGTGAAAAACTGTTTTTT,CASSHWDRGGEKLFF
TRBV5-4,-,-,TRBJ1-1,TGTGCCAGCAGCTTGGTGTCACAGGGAAGCACTGAAGCTTTCTTT,CASSLVSQGSTEAFF
TRBV23-1,-,-,TRBJ2-3,TGCGCCAGCAGCCTGCCGGCGGTCACAGATACGCAGTATTTT,CASSLPAVTDTQYF
TRBV11-2,-,-,TRBJ2-4,TGTGCCAGCAGCCCGAACGAAAAGGGGGTCCTAGCCAAAAACATTCAGTACTTC,CASSPNEKGVLAKNIQYF
TRBV4-3,-,-,TRBJ2-7,TGCGCCAGCAGCCAAGACCGGGGGTCCTCCTACGAGCAGTACTTC,CASSQDRGSSYEQYF
TRBV19,-,-,TRBJ2-2,TGTGCCAGTAGTATGGAGGGACTTAGGTTGTTTTTT,CASSMEGLRLFF
TRBV30,-,TRBD1,TRBJ1-1,TGTGCCTGGATACAGGGGGCAGGGTTGAACACTGAAGCTTTCTTT,CAWIQGAGLNTEAFF
TRBV2,-,-,TRBJ1-1,TGTGCCAGCACACGACCCCAGGGGAACACTGAAGCTTTCTTT,CASTRPQGNTEAFF
TRBV2,-,-,TRBJ1-6,TGTGCCAGCAGACCCACGTGGGGGACAAGGTCAGCGCACTTT,CASRPTWGTRSAHF
TRBV4-3,-,TRBD1,TRBJ2-3,TGCGCCAGCAGCCACTCGGGACAGGGGAGCCCCCTGGATACGCAGTATTTT,CASSHSGQGSPLDTQYF
TRBV29-1,-,TRBD1,TRBJ2-6,TGCAGCGCCTGGGGACAGGGGAGTTTTTCTGGGGCCAACGTCCTGACTTTC,CSAWGQGSFSGANVLTF
TRBV6-5,-,TRBD1,TRBJ1-2,TGTGCCTCACGGACAGGCCGCTATGGCTACACCTTC,CASRTGRYGYTF
TRBV27,-,TRBD2,TRBJ2-7,TGTGCCAGCAGTCTGAGACTAGCGGGGGGGCTCACCTACGAGCAGTACTTC,CASSLRLAGGLTYEQYF
TRBV11-2,-,-,TRBJ2-5,TGTGCCAGCAGACCAGGGTCCGGAACCCAGTACTTC,CASRPGSGTQYF
TRBV12-3/TRBV12-4,-,-,TRBJ1-5,TGTGCCAGCAGTTCATCGGGCAATCAGCCCCAGCATTTT,CASSSSGNQPQHF
TRBV7-2,-,TRBD1,TRBJ2-5,TGTGCCAGCAGCCCCGACAGGGCCGCGGAGACCCAGTACTTC,CASSPDRAAETQYF
TRBV12-3/TRBV12-4,-,-,TRBJ1-2,TGTGCCAGCAGTCCAGGGATTTATGGCTACACCTTC,CASSPGIYGYTF
TRBV12-5,-,-,TRBJ1-3,TGTGCTAGTGGTTTGCCAATGAGAGGGTTGGCAAACACCATATATTTT,CASGLPMRGLANTIYF
TRBV18,-,TRBD1,TRBJ1-6,TGTGCCAGCTCACCATCTCCCGCGGGACAGTTGTCACCCCTCCACTTT,CASSPSPAGQLSPLHF
TRBV5-5,-,TRBD1,TRBJ1-3,TGTGCCAGCAGCTTGGGGGACAGGGCTGGAAACACCATATATTTT,CASSLGDRAGNTIYF
TRBV7-3,-,-,TRBJ2-3,TGTGCCAGCAGCCCAGGGACTCTCCTCACAGATACGCAGTATTTT,CASSPGTLLTDTQYF
TRBV6-5,-,-,TRBJ1-1,TGTGCCAGCTGGGACATCTTAGAAGCTTTCTTT,CASWDILEAFF
TRBV11-3,-,-,TRBJ2-1,TGTGCCAGCAGCATCGGAGGGGCAGGGTCTGAGCAGTTCTTC,CASSIGGAGSEQFF
TRBV5-4,-,TRBD1,TRBJ2-1,TGTGCCAGCAGTCACTCGGGACAGTACAATGAGCAGTTCTTC,CASSHSGQYNEQFF
TRBV5-6,-,TRBD1,TRBJ2-7,TGTGCCAGCAGCGGCGGGACAGGGGTTTACGAGCAGTACTTC,CASSGGTGVYEQYF
TRBV25-1,-,-,TRBJ1-1,TGTGCCAGCAGTGAAGCCGGAGAGAACACTGAAGCTTTCTTT,CASSEAGENTEAFF
TRBV7-2,-,TRBD1,TRBJ2-5,TGTGCCAGCAGCTTAAGGGGACAGGGCGCGGATGAGACCCAGTACTTC,CASSLRGQGADETQYF
TRBV4-1,-,-,TRBJ1-2,TGCGCCAGCAGCCAACTCACGGGAGGTGACCGGCGGGGCTACACCTTC,CASSQLTGGDRRGYTF
TRBV29-1,-,TRBD1,TRBJ2-2,TGCAGCGCCAACACAGGGGGCACCGGGGAGCTGTTTTTT,CSANTGGTGELFF
TRBV6-5,once,-,TRBJ1-2,TGTGCCAGCATACGGGTAGGGGCGAACTATGGCTACACCTTC,CASIRVGANYGYTF
TRBV3-1/TRBV3-2,few,TRBD1,TRBJ1-1,TGTGCCAGCAGCCAGAGAGGGGGCATCGGGGCTTTCTTT,CASSQRGGIGAFF
TRBV6-1,-,-,TRBJ1-5,TGTGCCAGCAGTGAATCTGAGGGCGGTGGCAATCAGCCCCAGCATTTT,CASSESEGGGNQPQHF
TRBV6-4,-,-,TRBJ2-3,TGTGCCAGCAGTGAAGGACTACTGCCAGATACGCAGTATTTT,CASSEGLLPDTQYF
TRBV27,-,-,TRBJ2-3,TGTGCCAGCAGTTTCTCTAGTTCAGATACGCAGTATTTT,CASSFSSSDTQYF
TRBV2,-,-,TRBJ1-4,TGTGCCAGCAGAGTGGCGGAAACTAATGAAAAACTGTTTTTT,CASRVAETNEKLFF
TRBV2,-,-,TRBJ2-4,TGTGCCAGCAGTCGCAGGGAGGAGGACATTCAGTACTTC,CASSRREEDIQYF